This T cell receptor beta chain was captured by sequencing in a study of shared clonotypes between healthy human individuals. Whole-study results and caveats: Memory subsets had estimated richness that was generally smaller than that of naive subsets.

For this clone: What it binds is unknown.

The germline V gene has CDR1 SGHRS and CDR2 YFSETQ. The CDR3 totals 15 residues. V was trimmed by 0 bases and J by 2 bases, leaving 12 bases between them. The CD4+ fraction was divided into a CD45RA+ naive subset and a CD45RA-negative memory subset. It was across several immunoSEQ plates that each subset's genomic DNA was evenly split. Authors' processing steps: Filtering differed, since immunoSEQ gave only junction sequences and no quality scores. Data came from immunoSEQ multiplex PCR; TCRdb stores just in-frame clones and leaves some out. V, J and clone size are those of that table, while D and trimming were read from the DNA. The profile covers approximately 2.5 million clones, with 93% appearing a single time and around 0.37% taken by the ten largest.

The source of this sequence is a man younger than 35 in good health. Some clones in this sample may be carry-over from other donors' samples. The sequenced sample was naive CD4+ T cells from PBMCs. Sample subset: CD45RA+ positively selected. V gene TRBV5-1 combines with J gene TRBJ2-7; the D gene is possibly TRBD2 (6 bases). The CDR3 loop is CASSLVPGEAYEQYF. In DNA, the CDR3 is TGCGCCAGCAGCTTGGTTCCGGGGGAGGCCTACGAGCAGTACTTC.